Here is one TCR beta chain with its context. Antigen unknown. This sample stems from a study of shared clonotypes between healthy human individuals. General study points: Researchers found naive subsets generally carried larger estimated richness than memory subsets.

The method was immunoSEQ multiplex PCR; TCRdb's version includes in-frame clones alone and lacks a portion of them. This sample has around 2.5 million clones, with 93% found just once. The TCR comes from a man aged 18 to 29 in good health. Some clones in this sample may be carry-over from other donors' samples. Sequencing was performed on naive CD4+ T cells from PBMCs. Specified subset: CD45RA+ positively selected.

CDR3 nucleotides: TGCGCCAGCATAGCGAGGGGGGGCCTCCAAGAGACCCAGTACTTC. This sequence encodes CASIARGGLQETQYF. The chain joins TRBV5-1 to TRBJ2-5, with a possible D match to TRBD2 (7 bases). CDR1 is SGHRS and CDR2 is YFSETQ in the germline V gene. This CDR3 has 15 amino acids. Deletions cut 6 bases from V and 1 base from J, with 16 bases between.